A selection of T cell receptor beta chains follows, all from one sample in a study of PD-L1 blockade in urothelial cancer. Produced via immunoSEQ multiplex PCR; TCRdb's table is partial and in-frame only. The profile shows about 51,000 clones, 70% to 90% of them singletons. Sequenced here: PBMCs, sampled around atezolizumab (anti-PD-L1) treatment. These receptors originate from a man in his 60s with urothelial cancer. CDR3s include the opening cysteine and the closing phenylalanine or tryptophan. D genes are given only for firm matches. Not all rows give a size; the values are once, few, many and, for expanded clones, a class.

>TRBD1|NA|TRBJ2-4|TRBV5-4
CASSLDRVGAKNIQYF
TGTGCCAGCAGCTTAGACAGGGTTGGCGCCAAAAACATTCAGTACTTC
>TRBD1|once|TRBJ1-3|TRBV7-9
CASSFSGQGAGNTIYF
TGTGCCAGCAGCTTTTCGGGACAGGGGGCCGGAAACACCATATATTTT
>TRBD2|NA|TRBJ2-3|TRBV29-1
CSFSGRTDTQYF
TGCAGCTTTAGCGGGAGAACAGATACGCAGTATTTT
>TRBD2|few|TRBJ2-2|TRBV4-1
CASSQRSGLGAPTGELFF
TGCGCCAGCAGCCAACGCTCGGGACTAGGAGCCCCGACCGGGGAGCTGTTTTTT
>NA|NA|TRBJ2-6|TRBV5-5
CASNLPGAGANVLTF
TGTGCCAGCAACTTACCGGGGGCTGGGGCCAACGTCCTGACTTTC
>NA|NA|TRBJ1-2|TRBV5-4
CASSLERNYGYTF
TGTGCCAGCAGCTTGGAGAGAAACTATGGCTACACCTTC
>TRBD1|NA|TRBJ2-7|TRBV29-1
CSVPPGQRSYEQYF
TGCAGCGTCCCTCCGGGACAGCGCTCCTACGAGCAGTACTTC
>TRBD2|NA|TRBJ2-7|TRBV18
CASSPPGTRYEQYF
TGTGCCAGCTCACCACCCGGGACTAGGTACGAGCAGTACTTC
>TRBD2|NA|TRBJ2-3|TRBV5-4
CASSFGLAGTDTQYF
TGTGCCAGCAGCTTCGGACTAGCGGGCACAGATACGCAGTATTTT
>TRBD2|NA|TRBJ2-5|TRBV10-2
CASSGLAGGTQYF
TGCGCCAGCAGCGGACTAGCGGGAGGAACCCAGTACTTC
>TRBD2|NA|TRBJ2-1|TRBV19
CASKVAGFLGYNEQFF
TGTGCCAGTAAGGTAGCGGGATTTCTTGGATACAATGAGCAGTTCTTC
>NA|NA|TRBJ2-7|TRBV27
CASSFDSSYEQYF
TGTGCCAGCAGTTTCGATAGCTCCTACGAGCAGTACTTC
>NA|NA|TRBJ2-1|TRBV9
CASSAWDFSYNEQFF
TGTGCCAGCAGCGCCTGGGACTTCTCCTACAATGAGCAGTTCTTC
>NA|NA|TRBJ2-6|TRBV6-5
CASSYSLGANVLTF
TGTGCCAGCAGTTACTCGTTAGGGGCCAACGTCCTGACTTTC
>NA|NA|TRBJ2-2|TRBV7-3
CASSLSPSNTGELFF
TGTGCCAGCAGCCTGTCCCCGAGTAACACCGGGGAGCTGTTTTTT
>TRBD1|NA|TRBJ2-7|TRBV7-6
CASSSIGTGVDEQYF
TGTGCCAGCAGCTCGATCGGGACAGGGGTCGACGAGCAGTACTTC
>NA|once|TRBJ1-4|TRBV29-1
CSGSLAGSAEKLFF
TGCAGCGGGTCTCTCGCGGGCTCCGCCGAAAAACTGTTTTTT
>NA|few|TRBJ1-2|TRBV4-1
CASSQADDRRGPGYTF
TGCGCCAGCAGCCAGGCGGACGACCGAAGAGGGCCTGGCTACACCTTC
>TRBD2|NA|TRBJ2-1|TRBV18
CASSSRLAGVEEQFF
TGTGCCAGCTCATCTAGACTAGCGGGAGTCGAAGAGCAGTTCTTC
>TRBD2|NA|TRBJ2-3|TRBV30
CAFGGTSAITDTQYF
TGTGCCTTCGGAGGTACTAGCGCTATCACAGATACGCAGTATTTT
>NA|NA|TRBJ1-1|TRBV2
CASPGGAFATEAFF
TGTGCCAGCCCTGGGGGGGCCTTCGCCACTGAAGCTTTCTTT
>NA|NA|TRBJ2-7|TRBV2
CASIRTEAGGCQGGSYEQYF
TGTGCCAGCATCAGGACAGAGGCGGGAGGTTGTCAGGGGGGCTCCTACGAGCAGTACTTC
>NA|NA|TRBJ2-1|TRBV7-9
CASSLVPVREQFF
TGTGCCAGCAGCTTAGTTCCAGTAAGAGAGCAGTTCTTC
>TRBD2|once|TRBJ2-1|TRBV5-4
CASSQGLAENNEQFF
TGTGCCAGCAGCCAAGGACTAGCGGAGAACAATGAGCAGTTCTTC
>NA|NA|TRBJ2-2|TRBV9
CASSAGQHTGELFF
TGTGCCAGCAGCGCGGGACAACACACCGGGGAGCTGTTTTTT
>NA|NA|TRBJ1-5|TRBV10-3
CAISDARGYSNQPQHF
TGTGCCATCAGTGACGCCAGGGGCTATAGCAATCAGCCCCAGCATTTT
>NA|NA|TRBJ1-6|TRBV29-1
CSVGSEKNSPLHF
TGCAGCGTTGGTTCGGAGAAGAATTCACCCCTCCACTTT
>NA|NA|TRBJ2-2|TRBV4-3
CASSQPTMRYTGELFF
TGCGCCAGCAGCCAACCAACTATGCGGTACACCGGGGAGCTGTTTTTT
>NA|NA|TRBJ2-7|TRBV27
CASSPRTFGEQYF
TGTGCCAGCAGTCCGCGTACCTTCGGGGAGCAGTACTTC
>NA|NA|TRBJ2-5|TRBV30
CAWSHRGLGETQYF
TGTGCCTGGAGTCATAGGGGCTTAGGAGAGACCCAGTACTTC
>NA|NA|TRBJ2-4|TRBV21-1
CASTAGKSIQYF
TGTGCCAGCACGGCAGGGAAGAGCATTCAGTACTTC
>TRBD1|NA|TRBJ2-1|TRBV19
CASSAPRDRVYNEQFF
TGTGCCAGTAGTGCACCCCGGGACAGGGTCTACAATGAGCAGTTCTTC
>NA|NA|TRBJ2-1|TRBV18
CASSPGNQITSSMLF
TGTGCCAGCTCACCCGGGAACCAAATAACTAGTTCGATGCTCTTC
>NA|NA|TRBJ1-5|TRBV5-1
CASTRRGSNQPQHF
TGCGCCAGCACGAGAAGAGGTAGCAATCAGCCCCAGCATTTT
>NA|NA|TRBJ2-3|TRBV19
CASSRGAAGLSGTDTQYF
TGTGCCAGTAGTAGAGGAGCGGCAGGCCTTTCGGGCACAGATACGCAGTATTTT
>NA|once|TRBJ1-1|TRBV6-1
CASSANRVVTEAFF
TGTGCCAGCAGTGCTAACAGGGTAGTGACTGAAGCTTTCTTT
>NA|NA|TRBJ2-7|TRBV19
CASSVGDSYEQYF
TGTGCCAGTAGTGTCGGCGACAGCTACGAGCAGTACTTC
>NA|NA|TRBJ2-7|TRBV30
CAWSGYYEQYF
TGTGCCTGGAGCGGGTACTACGAGCAGTACTTC
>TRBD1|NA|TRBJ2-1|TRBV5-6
CASSIGQAGYNEQFF
TGTGCCAGCAGCATAGGACAGGCCGGATACAATGAGCAGTTCTTC
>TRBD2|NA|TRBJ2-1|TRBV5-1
CASSSLRWLAVYNEQFF
TGCGCCAGCAGCTCGCTGCGTTGGCTAGCGGTTTACAATGAGCAGTTCTTC
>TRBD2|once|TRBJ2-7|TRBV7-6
CASSRTSGATYEQYF
TGTGCCAGCAGCAGGACTAGCGGGGCCACCTACGAGCAGTACTTC
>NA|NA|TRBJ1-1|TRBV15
CATGEGPGVDTEAFF
TGTGCCACCGGGGAGGGGCCTGGGGTGGACACTGAAGCTTTCTTT
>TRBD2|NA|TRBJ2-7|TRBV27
CASSSPSGVAGGHSYEQYF
TGTGCCAGCAGTTCACCTTCTGGGGTAGCGGGGGGCCACTCCTACGAGCAGTACTTC